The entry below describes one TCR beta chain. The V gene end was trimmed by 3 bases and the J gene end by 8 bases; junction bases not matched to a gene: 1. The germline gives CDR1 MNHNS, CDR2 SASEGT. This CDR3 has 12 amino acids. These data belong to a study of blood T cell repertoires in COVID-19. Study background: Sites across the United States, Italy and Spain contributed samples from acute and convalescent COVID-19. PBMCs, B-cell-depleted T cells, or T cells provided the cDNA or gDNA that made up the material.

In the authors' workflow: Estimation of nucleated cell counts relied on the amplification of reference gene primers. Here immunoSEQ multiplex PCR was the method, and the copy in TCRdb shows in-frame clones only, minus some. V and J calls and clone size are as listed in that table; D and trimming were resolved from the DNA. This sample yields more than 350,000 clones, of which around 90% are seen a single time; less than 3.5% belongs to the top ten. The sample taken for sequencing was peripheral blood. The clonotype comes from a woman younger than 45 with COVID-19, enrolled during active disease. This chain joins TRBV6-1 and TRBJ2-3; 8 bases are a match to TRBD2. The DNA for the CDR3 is TGTGCCAGCAGTGACGGGGGGGTTACGCAGTATTTT. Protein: CASSDGGVTQYF.